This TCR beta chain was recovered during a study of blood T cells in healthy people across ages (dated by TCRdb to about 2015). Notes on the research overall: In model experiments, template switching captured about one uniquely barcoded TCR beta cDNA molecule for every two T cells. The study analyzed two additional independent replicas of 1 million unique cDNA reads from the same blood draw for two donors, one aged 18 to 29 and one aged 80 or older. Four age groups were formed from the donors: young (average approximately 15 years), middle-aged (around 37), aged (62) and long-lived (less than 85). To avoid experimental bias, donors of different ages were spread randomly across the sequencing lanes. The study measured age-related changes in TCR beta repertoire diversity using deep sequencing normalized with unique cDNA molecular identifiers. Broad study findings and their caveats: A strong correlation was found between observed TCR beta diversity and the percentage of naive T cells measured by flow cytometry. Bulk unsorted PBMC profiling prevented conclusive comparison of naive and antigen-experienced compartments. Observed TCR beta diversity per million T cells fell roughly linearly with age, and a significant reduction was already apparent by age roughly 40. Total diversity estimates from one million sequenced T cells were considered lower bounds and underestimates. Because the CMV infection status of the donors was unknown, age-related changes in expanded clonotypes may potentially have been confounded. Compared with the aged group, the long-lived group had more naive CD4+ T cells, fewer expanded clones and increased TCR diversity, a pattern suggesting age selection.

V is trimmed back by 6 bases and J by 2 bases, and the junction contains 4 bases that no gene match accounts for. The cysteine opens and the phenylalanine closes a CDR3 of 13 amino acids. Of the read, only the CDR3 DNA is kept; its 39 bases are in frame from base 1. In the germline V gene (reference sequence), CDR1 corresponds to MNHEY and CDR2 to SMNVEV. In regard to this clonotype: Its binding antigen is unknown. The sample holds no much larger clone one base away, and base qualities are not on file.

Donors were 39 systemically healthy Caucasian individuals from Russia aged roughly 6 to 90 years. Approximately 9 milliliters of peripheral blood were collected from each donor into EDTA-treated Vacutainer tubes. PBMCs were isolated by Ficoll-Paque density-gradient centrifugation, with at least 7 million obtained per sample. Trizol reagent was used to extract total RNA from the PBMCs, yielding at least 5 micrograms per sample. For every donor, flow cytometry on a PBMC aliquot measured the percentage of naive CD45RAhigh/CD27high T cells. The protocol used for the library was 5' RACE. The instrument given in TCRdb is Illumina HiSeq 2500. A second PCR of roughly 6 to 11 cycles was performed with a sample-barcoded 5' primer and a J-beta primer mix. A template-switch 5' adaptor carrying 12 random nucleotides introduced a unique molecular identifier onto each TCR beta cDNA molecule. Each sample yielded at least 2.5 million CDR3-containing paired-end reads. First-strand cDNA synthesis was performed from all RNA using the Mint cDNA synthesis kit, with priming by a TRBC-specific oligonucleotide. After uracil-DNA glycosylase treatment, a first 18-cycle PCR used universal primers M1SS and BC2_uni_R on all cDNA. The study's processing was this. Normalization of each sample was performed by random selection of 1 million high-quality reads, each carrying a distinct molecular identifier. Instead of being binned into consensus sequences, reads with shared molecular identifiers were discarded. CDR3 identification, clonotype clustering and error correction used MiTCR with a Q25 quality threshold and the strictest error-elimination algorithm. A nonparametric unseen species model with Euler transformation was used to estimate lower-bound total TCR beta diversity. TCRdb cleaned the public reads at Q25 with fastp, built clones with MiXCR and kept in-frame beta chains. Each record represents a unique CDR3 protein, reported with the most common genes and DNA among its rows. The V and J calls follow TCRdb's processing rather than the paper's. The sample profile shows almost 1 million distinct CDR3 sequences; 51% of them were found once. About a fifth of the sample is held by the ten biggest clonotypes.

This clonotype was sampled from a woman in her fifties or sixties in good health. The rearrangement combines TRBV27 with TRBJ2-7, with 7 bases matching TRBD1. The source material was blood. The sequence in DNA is TGTGCCAGCAGAGGGGGCTTCCCCTACGAGCAGTACTTC. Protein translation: CASRGGFPYEQYF.